This T cell receptor (beta chain) was profiled in a study of tumor T cells in aggressive B-cell lymphoma. Assay: immunoSEQ multiplex PCR; the TCRdb copy retains only in-frame clones and omits some. This table holds over 7,000 clones, 82% found once. The CDR3 has 15 residues. The junction had 4 bases not matched to a gene; V was cut back by 1 base and J by 3 bases. Looked up from germline, CDR1 is LGHNA and CDR2 is YSLEER. Sequencing was carried out using tumor tissue. The source is an adult with diffuse large B cell lymphoma. The chain links TRBV4-3 to TRBJ2-5; 8 bases match TRBD2. This CDR3 reads CASSQGTSNKETQYF. The CDR3 coding sequence is TGCGCCAGCAGCCAAGGGACTAGCAATAAAGAGACCCAGTACTTC.